This TCR beta chain was recorded in a study of post-analysis software for immune sequencing data. Overall study context: Included courses were relapsing-remitting and secondary progressive multiple sclerosis; progressive-relapsing multiple sclerosis was also included. Whole-study findings and limits: Patients had higher frequencies than controls of roughly five TRBV segments, including TRBV5-6, TRBV5-1 and TRBV20-1. Comparison with controls showed significantly lower normalized Chao1 diversity in multiple sclerosis patients. Samples from a shared batch, those prepared together, strongly co-clustered by F measure.

For this clonotype: Its target is unknown.

The germline V gene has CDR1 MNHEY and CDR2 SVGEGT. The CDR3 extends over 12 amino acids. The TCR beta cDNA libraries contained unique molecular identifiers. Some 500,000 cDNA molecules were obtained per 1 to 10 million input T cells. MiXCR, applied by TCRdb to the PCR reads, yields one record per CDR3 protein. Of roughly 430,000 distinct CDR3 sequences detected, 30% to 40% appear once; the ten largest clones hold around 8%. The sequenced material came from blood. The gene calls are TRBV6-2 or TRBV6-3 and TRBJ2-5; D not certain. The J call may be incorrect, as the DNA end agrees better with TRBJ2-7. The receptor's source is a girl aged 2-15 years with multiple sclerosis. The DNA of the CDR3 is TGTGCCAACCCGGCCCACTACCACGAGCAGTACTTC. Its protein is CANPAHYHEQYF.